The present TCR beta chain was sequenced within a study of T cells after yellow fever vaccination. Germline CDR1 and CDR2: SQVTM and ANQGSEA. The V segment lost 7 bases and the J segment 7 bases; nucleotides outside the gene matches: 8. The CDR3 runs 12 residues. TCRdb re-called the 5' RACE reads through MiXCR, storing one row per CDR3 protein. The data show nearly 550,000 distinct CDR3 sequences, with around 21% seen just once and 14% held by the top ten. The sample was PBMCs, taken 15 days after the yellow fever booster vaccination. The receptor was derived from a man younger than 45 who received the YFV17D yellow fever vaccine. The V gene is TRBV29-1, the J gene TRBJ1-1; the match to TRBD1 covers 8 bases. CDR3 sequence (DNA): TGCAGCGGGCACAGGGGGTCGGTTGAAGCTTTCTTT. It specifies CSGHRGSVEAFF. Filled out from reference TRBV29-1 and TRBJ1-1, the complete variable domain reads SAVISQKPSRDICQRGTSLTIQCQVDSQVTMMFWYRQQPGQSLTLIATANQGSEATYESGFVIDKFPISRPNLTFSTLTVSNMSPEDSSIYLCSGHRGSVEAFFGQGTRLTVV.